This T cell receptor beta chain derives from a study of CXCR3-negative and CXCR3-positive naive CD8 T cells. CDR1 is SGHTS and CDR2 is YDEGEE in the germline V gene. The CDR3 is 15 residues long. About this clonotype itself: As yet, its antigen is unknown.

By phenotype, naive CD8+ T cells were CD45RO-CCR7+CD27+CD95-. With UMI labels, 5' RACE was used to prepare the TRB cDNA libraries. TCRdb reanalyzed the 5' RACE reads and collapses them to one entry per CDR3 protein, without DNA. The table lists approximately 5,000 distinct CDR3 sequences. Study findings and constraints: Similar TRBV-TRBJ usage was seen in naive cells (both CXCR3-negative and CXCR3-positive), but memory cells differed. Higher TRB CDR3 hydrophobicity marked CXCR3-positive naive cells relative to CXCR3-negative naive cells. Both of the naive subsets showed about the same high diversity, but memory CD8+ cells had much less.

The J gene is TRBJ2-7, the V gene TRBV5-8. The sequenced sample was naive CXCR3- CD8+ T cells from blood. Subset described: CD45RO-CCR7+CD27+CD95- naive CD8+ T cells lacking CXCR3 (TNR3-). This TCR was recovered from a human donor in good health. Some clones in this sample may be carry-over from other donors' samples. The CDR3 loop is CASSLGIRYSYEQYF.